These 28 T cell receptor beta chains share one sample of origin, sequenced in a study of blood T cell repertoires in COVID-19. TCRdb keeps only in-frame clones here, not all; method: immunoSEQ multiplex PCR. The data show 300,000 to 350,000 clones, around 85% seen once. The sequenced sample consisted of PBMCs or T cells enriched from blood (not recorded which). All receptors come from a woman aged 35 to 49 with acute COVID-19.

The CDR3 DNA follows: TGCGCCAGCAGCCAAGAAGCAGGGCGTAGGAGTAACTATGGCTACACCTTC. It specifies CASSQEAGRRSNYGYTF. This chain links TRBV4-3 with TRBJ1-2; possible D gene TRBD1, 5 bases. Germline V gene sequence: CDR1 LGHNA, CDR2 YSLEER. V was trimmed by 0 bases and J by 1 base, leaving 15 bases between them. This CDR3 spans 17 amino acids.

This chain joins TRBV7-9 and TRBJ1-3; a possible D gene is TRBD1 (5 bases). The CDR3 is 15 amino acids. Germline CDR1 SEHNR, CDR2 FQNEAQ (reference sequence). Trimming removed 2 bases at V and 8 bases at J, with 16 bases between. The CDR3 protein is CASSLLGLLLDTIYF. CDR3 DNA: TGTGCCAGCAGCTTACTGGGACTGCTTCTTGACACCATATATTTT.

V gene TRBV5-6 combines with J gene TRBJ2-7; 9 bases align to TRBD1. Germline trimming cut 1 base from V and 3 bases from J; bases unmatched to any gene: 14. This CDR3 comprises 18 residues. Looked up from germline, CDR1 is SGHDT and CDR2 is YYEEEE. Here the CDR3 DNA reads TGTGCCAGCAGCTTGCGCAGACGATTCCGGGACAGGGACTACGAGCAGTACTTC. This translates into CASSLRRRFRDRDYEQYF.

In this sample, this clone turned up a few times. The V call is TRBV27, the J call TRBJ1-2; a weak D match, TRBD1 (5 bases). The germline gives CDR1 MNHEY, CDR2 SMNVEV (reference sequence). CDR3 length: 16 residues. Trimming took 0 bases from V and 8 from J, leaving 19 bases between them. The CDR3 spells CASSLSNGQGLLGYTF. The CDR3 DNA sequence: TGTGCCAGCAGTTTATCCAATGGACAAGGCCTCTTAGGCTACACCTTC.

The V call is TRBV10-1, the J call TRBJ1-2; D may be TRBD1 (5 bases). Germline values: CDR1 WNHNN, CDR2 SYGVQD (reference sequence). Trimming left V 10 bases short and J 0 bases short, with 15 bases between. The CDR3 sequence is 14 residues long. CDR3 protein: CATNGARANYGYTF. Here the CDR3 DNA reads TGCGCCACAAATGGGGCCAGGGCTAACTATGGCTACACCTTC.

V gene TRBV3-1 (or the pseudogene TRBV3-2) combines with J gene TRBJ1-2; D remains ambiguous. This CDR3 spans 11 amino acids. Trimming took off 3 bases at V and 7 bases at J, with 6 bases between the two ends. Germline CDR1 and CDR2: LGHDT and YNNKEL (reference sequence). Here the CDR3 DNA reads TGTGCCAGCAGCCACTACCTTGGCTACACCTTC. This gives the protein CASSHYLGYTF.

This clone has a single count. The gene calls are TRBV27 and TRBJ2-6, with TRBD2 identical over 12 bases. This CDR3 is 21 amino acids long. Trimming cost V 2 bases and J 0 bases; bases outside gene matches: 11. CDR1 and CDR2 from the germline V gene are MNHEY and SMNVEV (reference sequence). CDR3 loop: CASSLAPPLAGGYSGANVLTF. CDR3 bases: TGTGCCAGCAGTTTAGCTCCCCCCCTAGCGGGAGGGTACTCTGGGGCCAACGTCCTGACTTTC. The full variable domain, with the rest looked up from reference TRBV27 and TRBJ2-6, is EAQVTQNPRYLITVTGKKLTVTCSQNMNHEYMSWYRQDPGLGLRQIYYSMNVEVTDKGDVPEGYKVSRKEKRNFPLILESPSPNQTSLYFCASSLAPPLAGGYSGANVLTFGAGSRLTVL.

The chain employs TRBV6-5 and TRBJ2-7; possibly TRBD1 for D (6 bases). In germline, CDR1 is MNHEY, CDR2 SVGAGI. V was clipped by 0 bases and J by 6 bases, with 15 bases between them. CDR3 length: 15 amino acids. CDR3 sequence: CASSYSRQGTLEQYF. The CDR3 nucleotides are TGTGCCAGCAGTTACTCGAGGCAGGGGACCCTCGAGCAGTACTTC.

The chain recombines TRBV9 with TRBJ2-5; 7 nucleotides line up with TRBD2. The J segment lost 5 bases and the V segment lost 4 bases, leaving 14 bases of the junction unmatched. CDR3 length: 16 residues. Germline CDR1 is SGDLS and CDR2 is YYNGEE. CDR3 loop: CASSPRVGRASETQYF. CDR3 bases: TGTGCCAGCAGCCCAAGAGTGGGGAGGGCCTCGGAGACCCAGTACTTC.

The rearrangement links TRBV19 to TRBJ2-1, with 9 bases aligning to TRBD2. Trimming removed 6 bases from V and 5 bases from J; junction bases left unmatched: 8. Germline V lookup: CDR1 LNHDA, CDR2 SQIVND (reference sequence). The CDR3 spans 15 residues. CDR3 loop: CASRAGGKKDNEQFF. The CDR3 DNA is TGTGCCAGTAGAGCGGGGGGTAAGAAGGACAATGAGCAGTTCTTC.

The chain is built from TRBV5-1 and TRBJ2-3; 13 bases are shared with TRBD2. Germline assignment: CDR1 SGHRS and CDR2 YFSETQ. The CDR3 is made up of 16 amino acids. The V and J ends lost 0 bases and 5 bases, in that order; junction bases with no gene match: 3. The CDR3 region is CASSLGGLAGKDTQYF. The CDR3 DNA reads as TGCGCCAGCAGCTTGGGGGGACTAGCGGGGAAAGATACGCAGTATTTT. Complete variable domain (other parts from reference TRBV5-1 and TRBJ2-3): KAGVTQTPRYLIKTRGQQVTLSCSPISGHRSVSWYQQTPGQGLQFLFEYFSETQRNKGNFPGRFSGRQFSNSRSEMNVSTLELGDSALYLCASSLGGLAGKDTQYFGPGTRLTVL.

V is TRBV5-5 and J is TRBJ1-3, with D possibly being TRBD1 (5 bases). The CDR3 runs 15 residues. The V gene's germline CDR1 is SGHKS and CDR2 YYEKEE (reference sequence). The V end lost 5 bases, the J end lost 0 bases, and 12 bases lay between the germline ends. Here the CDR3 DNA reads TGTGCCAGCAGTTGGGACTCCTACTCTGGAAACACCATATATTTT. Translating gives CASSWDSYSGNTIYF.

This rearrangement joins TRBV7-2 to TRBJ2-3, with TRBD2 matching 12 bases. The J segment lost 7 bases and the V segment lost 5 bases, leaving 10 bases of the junction unmatched. Germline lookup yields CDR1 SGHTA and CDR2 FQGNSA. This CDR3 has 16 amino acids. CDR3 in DNA: TGTGCCAGCAGCCCACCTGGACTAGCGGGGATTCATACGCAGTATTTT. It specifies CASSPPGLAGIHTQYF.

V and J are TRBV6-5 and TRBJ1-1; D is possibly TRBD1 (6 bases). V lost 2 bases to trimming and J lost 0 bases, with 13 bases between them. From germline, CDR1 is MNHEY and CDR2 SVGAGI. The CDR3 spans 16 residues. As DNA, the CDR3 is TGTGCCAGCAGTTACGAGACAGGATTCATGAACACTGAAGCTTTCTTT. Translation: CASSYETGFMNTEAFF.

This clone was seen only once. The chain combines TRBV7-8 with TRBJ2-1; D possibly corresponds to TRBD1 (6 bases). CDR1 and CDR2 (germline): SGHVS, FQNEAQ. V gave up 1 base and J gave up 6 bases, with 13 bases separating them. The CDR3 consists of 15 residues. CDR3 bases: TGTGCCAGCAGCTTAGTACAGGGAATCGGCAATGAGCAGTTCTTC. Translating it yields CASSLVQGIGNEQFF.

V gene TRBV5-1 combines with J gene TRBJ2-5; 8 nucleotides align to TRBD2. The CDR3 length is 13 residues. Germline lookup yields CDR1 SGHRS and CDR2 YFSETQ. V dropped 4 bases and J dropped 5; count of bases not matched to a gene: 4. DNA of the CDR3: TGCGCCAGCAGCCCGGGACTAGTGGAGACCCAGTACTTC. Its translation is CASSPGLVETQYF.

Only a few counts were recorded for this clone. The rearrangement links TRBV28 to TRBJ1-2; TRBD1 matches at 8 bases. CDR3 length equals 12 residues. The germline V gene encodes CDR1 MDHEN and CDR2 SYDVKM. The J segment lost 8 bases and the V segment lost 6 bases, leaving 5 bases of the junction unmatched. In nucleotides, the CDR3 is TGTGCCAGCAGCCAGGGGGCGAAGGGCTACACCTTC. As protein: CASSQGAKGYTF.

The genes are TRBV7-2 and TRBJ1-4; TRBD1 agrees at 8 bases. The CDR3 spans 13 residues. The germline gives CDR1 SGHTA, CDR2 FQGNSA. Trimming cost V 6 bases and J 8 bases; bases outside gene matches: 5. In DNA, the CDR3 is TGTGCCAGCAGGCAGGGGGCAGGGGAAAAACTGTTTTTT. Amino acid sequence: CASRQGAGEKLFF.

The chain uses TRBV7-3 and TRBJ2-2; D perhaps matches TRBD1 (5 bases). Trimming cost V 3 bases and J 7 bases, with 15 bases left between them. Germline values: CDR1 SGHTA, CDR2 FQGTGA. The CDR3 is 15 amino acids. In DNA form, the CDR3 reads TGTGCCAGCAGCTTCGGCAGGGATGGGGTCGGGGAGCTGTTTTTT. Protein product: CASSFGRDGVGELFF.

This chain connects TRBV2 to TRBJ2-4, with 8 bases identical to TRBD1. Germline CDR1 and CDR2: SNHLY and FYNNEI. This CDR3 is 14 amino acids long. The junction had 6 bases not matched to a gene; V was cut back by 5 bases and J by 6 bases. The CDR3 DNA follows: TGTGCCAGCAGTAATGACAGGGGAGCAAACATTCAGTACTTC. This codes for CASSNDRGANIQYF.

This chain links TRBV7-9 with TRBJ2-7, with 9 bases aligning to TRBD1. Germline V gene sequence: CDR1 SEHNR, CDR2 FQNEAQ (reference sequence). The CDR3 extends over 14 amino acids. Trimming at V came to 8 bases and at J to 7 bases, leaving 12 bases not matched to a gene. The CDR3, as DNA: TGTGCCAGCGGACCGGGGACAGGGCTTTTGGAGCAGTACTTC. Amino acids: CASGPGTGLLEQYF.

The chain couples TRBV3-1 (or the pseudogene TRBV3-2) to TRBJ1-1; TRBD1 agrees at 11 bases. Germline CDR1 is LGHDT and CDR2 is YNNKEL (reference sequence). Trimming at V came to 4 bases and at J to 4 bases, leaving 8 bases not matched to a gene. The CDR3 is 16 residues long. CDR3 DNA: TGTGCCAGCAGCCCCCGGGACAGGGGGTGGAGCACTGAAGCTTTCTTT. Translated: CASSPRDRGWSTEAFF.

The J gene is TRBJ1-2, the V gene TRBV28, with D maybe TRBD1 (6 bases). CDR3 length: 14 residues. CDR1 is MDHEN and CDR2 is SYDVKM in the germline V gene. Trimming removed 7 bases at V and 4 bases at J, with 16 bases between. DNA for the CDR3: TGTGCCAGCACCGGGGGGGCACCCGGCTATGGCTACACCTTC. Encoded protein: CASTGGAPGYGYTF.

In this sample, this clone turned up a few times. The J gene is TRBJ2-3, the V gene TRBV7-2; 7 bases are shared with TRBD2. This CDR3 is 17 amino acids long. Trimming took 3 bases from V and 4 from J; bases not matched to a gene: 13. Per germline, CDR1 SGHTA and CDR2 FQGNSA. This chain's CDR3 is CASSFGWRQGGADTQYF. CDR3 nucleotide sequence: TGTGCCAGCAGCTTCGGGTGGAGGCAGGGAGGGGCAGATACGCAGTATTTT.

The chain combines TRBV7-9 with TRBJ2-4; 9 positions agree with TRBD1. Germline assignment: CDR1 SEHNR and CDR2 FQNEAQ (reference sequence). This CDR3 contains 13 residues. V lost 5 bases, J lost 7 bases, and 3 bases stayed unmatched. The CDR3 protein is CASSRGTGNIQYF. For the CDR3, the DNA is TGTGCCAGCAGCCGGGGGACAGGGAACATTCAGTACTTC.

There are a few counts of this clone. The V gene is TRBV7-9, the J gene TRBJ1-1; possibly TRBD1 for D (5 bases). CDR1 is SEHNR, CDR2 FQNEAQ, per germline (reference sequence). V was trimmed by 2 bases and J by 5 bases, leaving 12 bases between them. The CDR3 contains 14 residues. This CDR3 is CASSLFGGLTEAFF. In nucleotides, the CDR3 is TGTGCCAGCAGCTTATTTGGGGGGTTGACTGAAGCTTTCTTT.

This chain uses TRBV5-6 with TRBJ1-5, with D maybe TRBD1 (5 bases). The CDR3 sequence is 15 residues long. Germline V gene data show CDR1 as SGHDT and CDR2 as YYEEEE. V was clipped by 2 bases and J by 6 bases, with 15 bases between them. The CDR3 loop is CASSFGQITGQPQHF. CDR3 in DNA: TGTGCCAGCAGCTTCGGGCAGATCACAGGTCAGCCCCAGCATTTT. Full variable domain (missing parts from reference TRBV5-6 and TRBJ1-5): DAGVTQSPTHLIKTRGQQVTLRCSPKSGHDTVSWYQQALGQGPQFIFQYYEEEERQRGNFPDRFSGHQFPNYSSELNVNALLLGDSALYLCASSFGQITGQPQHFGDGTRLSIL.

The chain carries TRBV7-3 and TRBJ2-1; D unclear. Trimming removed 4 bases from V and 5 bases from J, with 9 bases in between. CDR3 size: 13 residues. Germline V CDR1 and CDR2: SGHTA, FQGTGA. CDR3 bases: TGTGCCAGCAGCTCCACGGTCAACAATGAGCAGTTCTTC. Amino acid sequence: CASSSTVNNEQFF.